This entry features one TCR beta chain sequence. Its antigen specificity is not known. Within one base of it there is no much larger clone, and no base qualities were kept. The germline V gene supplies CDR1 SGHRS and CDR2 YFSETQ. Compared with germline, V lacks 2 bases and J lacks 2 bases; bases without a gene match: 2. Including cysteine and phenylalanine, the CDR3 has 16 amino acids. Only CDR3 DNA is held: 48 bases, read in frame from base 1. This sample is part of a study of blood T cell repertoires in COVID-19 (dated by TCRdb to 2020 to 2021). Some background on the complete study: Samples from collaborators originated in the United States, Italy and Spain and spanned both the acute and convalescent phases of COVID-19. The prospective study material was composed of cDNA or gDNA derived from T cells, B-cell-depleted T cells, or PBMCs. Subjects who had been exposed to COVID-19, were actively infected with it, or had recovered from it provided the deeply sampled blood TCRbeta repertoires that made up the dataset. The repertoires were released in a freely available public database intended as a resource for research on the immune response to SARS-CoV-2. Samples were obtained from the ongoing ImmuneRACE study (first 160 participants) and from over 1,000 subjects provided by 6 global collaborators. The sample metadata nearly always contained a de-identified subject ID, COVID-19 status, age in years and sex. Where available, HLA class I and class II types were obtained from metadata supplied by the sample provider rather than from assay-based typing.

The collaborating institutions used their own protocols to collect whole blood in K2EDTA tubes. For TCRbeta analysis, collaborator samples were shipped as frozen whole blood, as isolated PBMCs, or as DNA extracted from either sample type. The full study reports these points: How much clinical and demographic metadata was included differed by source and by participant, and the metadata was provided uncurated.

TCRbeta CDR3 regions were amplified from genomic DNA using the immunoSEQ Assay, a bias-controlled multiplex PCR. Concerning the study's data processing: The number of nucleated cells in each sample was estimated by amplification of reference gene primers within the assay. To quantify the absolute abundance of each unique TCRbeta CDR3 rearrangement, sequence reads were collapsed and filtered. For each sample, productive Simpson clonality was calculated by taking the square root of Simpson's diversity index across productive rearrangements. Sourced from immuneACCESS, this table was stored by TCRdb with only in-frame sequences that have V and J called. A share of the clones is absent; for the studies checked, an unresolved V gene accounts for under half, and the remainder has no known explanation. The DNA gave D and trimming, while V, J and clone size come from that table. The sample data list about 210,000 clones, and about four fifths of these were observed just once. Clones ranked in the top ten supply about 2.7% of the sample.

The receptor's source is a woman aged 40 to 50 with active or convalescent COVID-19. The sequenced material came from peripheral blood. In this chain, TRBV5-1 is recombined with TRBJ1-3; the central 12 bases match TRBD1. Here the CDR3 is given as CASSLGDRGPGNTIYF. The bases read TGCGCCAGCAGCTTAGGGGACAGGGGGCCTGGAAACACCATATATTTT.